This T cell receptor (beta chain) stems from a study of blood T cell repertoires in COVID-19. The assay was immunoSEQ multiplex PCR, and TCRdb's table has in-frame clones only and misses some. The table records some 83,000 clones, roughly 87% of them present only once. The CDR3 is 14 residues long. Germline V lookup: CDR1 SGHTA, CDR2 FQGNSA. The V end lost 5 bases, the J end lost 5 bases, and 15 bases lay between the germline ends. Sequencing was carried out using peripheral blood. The sequence came from a man aged 45-65 years with acute or convalescent COVID-19. This chain uses TRBV7-2 with TRBJ2-5, with D perhaps matching TRBD2 (6 bases). CDR3 protein: CASSHVGGWETQYF. The CDR3 DNA sequence: TGTGCCAGCAGCCATGTTGGGGGGTGGGAGACCCAGTACTTC.